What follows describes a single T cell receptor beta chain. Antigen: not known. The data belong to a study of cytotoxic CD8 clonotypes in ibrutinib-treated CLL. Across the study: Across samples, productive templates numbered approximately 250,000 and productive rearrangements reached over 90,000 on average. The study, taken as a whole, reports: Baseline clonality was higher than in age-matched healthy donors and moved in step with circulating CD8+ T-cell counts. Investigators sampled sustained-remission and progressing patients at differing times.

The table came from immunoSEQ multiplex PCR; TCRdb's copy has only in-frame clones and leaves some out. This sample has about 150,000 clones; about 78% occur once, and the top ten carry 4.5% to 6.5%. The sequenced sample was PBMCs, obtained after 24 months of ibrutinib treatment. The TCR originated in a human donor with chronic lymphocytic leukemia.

The CDR3 DNA reads as TGTGCCAGCAGTTTTGTACCTCTTAGTGGGAAACGGGATGAAAAACTGTTTTTT. It is translated as CASSFVPLSGKRDEKLFF. V and J are TRBV27 and TRBJ1-4; D remains unclear. The V and J ends lost 3 bases and 6 bases respectively, with 23 bases between them. The CDR3 covers 18 residues. Germline loops: CDR1 MNHEY, CDR2 SMNVEV (reference sequence).